This TCR beta chain stems from a study of blood T cell repertoires in COVID-19. Overall study: Acute and convalescent COVID-19 specimens originated in the United States, Italy and Spain. T cells, B-cell-depleted T cells, or PBMCs provided the cDNA or gDNA that served as material.

Contact with a PCR-confirmed or clinician-diagnosed COVID-19 case occurred within 2 weeks of entry. Germline V lookup: CDR1 SGHRS, CDR2 YFSETQ. The CDR3 covers 16 residues. V was pared by 4 bases and J by 1 base, with 9 bases of the junction left unmatched. In the original analysis: Scientists estimated how many nucleated cells there were by amplifying reference gene primers. Data came from immunoSEQ multiplex PCR; TCRdb stores just in-frame clones and leaves some out. That table gives V, J and clone size, and the DNA gave D and trimming. This sample has fewer than 350,000 clones; roughly 85% occur once, and the top ten carry 1.5% to 2%.

The origin of this receptor is a woman aged 25 to 39 who had been exposed to COVID-19. Material: PBMCs or T cells enriched from blood (not recorded which). The V gene is TRBV5-1, the J gene TRBJ1-1; 8 bases are shared with TRBD1. This chain's CDR3 is CASSPRQGRGNTEAFF. CDR3 nucleotides: TGCGCCAGCAGCCCAAGACAGGGGAGAGGGAACACTGAAGCTTTCTTT.